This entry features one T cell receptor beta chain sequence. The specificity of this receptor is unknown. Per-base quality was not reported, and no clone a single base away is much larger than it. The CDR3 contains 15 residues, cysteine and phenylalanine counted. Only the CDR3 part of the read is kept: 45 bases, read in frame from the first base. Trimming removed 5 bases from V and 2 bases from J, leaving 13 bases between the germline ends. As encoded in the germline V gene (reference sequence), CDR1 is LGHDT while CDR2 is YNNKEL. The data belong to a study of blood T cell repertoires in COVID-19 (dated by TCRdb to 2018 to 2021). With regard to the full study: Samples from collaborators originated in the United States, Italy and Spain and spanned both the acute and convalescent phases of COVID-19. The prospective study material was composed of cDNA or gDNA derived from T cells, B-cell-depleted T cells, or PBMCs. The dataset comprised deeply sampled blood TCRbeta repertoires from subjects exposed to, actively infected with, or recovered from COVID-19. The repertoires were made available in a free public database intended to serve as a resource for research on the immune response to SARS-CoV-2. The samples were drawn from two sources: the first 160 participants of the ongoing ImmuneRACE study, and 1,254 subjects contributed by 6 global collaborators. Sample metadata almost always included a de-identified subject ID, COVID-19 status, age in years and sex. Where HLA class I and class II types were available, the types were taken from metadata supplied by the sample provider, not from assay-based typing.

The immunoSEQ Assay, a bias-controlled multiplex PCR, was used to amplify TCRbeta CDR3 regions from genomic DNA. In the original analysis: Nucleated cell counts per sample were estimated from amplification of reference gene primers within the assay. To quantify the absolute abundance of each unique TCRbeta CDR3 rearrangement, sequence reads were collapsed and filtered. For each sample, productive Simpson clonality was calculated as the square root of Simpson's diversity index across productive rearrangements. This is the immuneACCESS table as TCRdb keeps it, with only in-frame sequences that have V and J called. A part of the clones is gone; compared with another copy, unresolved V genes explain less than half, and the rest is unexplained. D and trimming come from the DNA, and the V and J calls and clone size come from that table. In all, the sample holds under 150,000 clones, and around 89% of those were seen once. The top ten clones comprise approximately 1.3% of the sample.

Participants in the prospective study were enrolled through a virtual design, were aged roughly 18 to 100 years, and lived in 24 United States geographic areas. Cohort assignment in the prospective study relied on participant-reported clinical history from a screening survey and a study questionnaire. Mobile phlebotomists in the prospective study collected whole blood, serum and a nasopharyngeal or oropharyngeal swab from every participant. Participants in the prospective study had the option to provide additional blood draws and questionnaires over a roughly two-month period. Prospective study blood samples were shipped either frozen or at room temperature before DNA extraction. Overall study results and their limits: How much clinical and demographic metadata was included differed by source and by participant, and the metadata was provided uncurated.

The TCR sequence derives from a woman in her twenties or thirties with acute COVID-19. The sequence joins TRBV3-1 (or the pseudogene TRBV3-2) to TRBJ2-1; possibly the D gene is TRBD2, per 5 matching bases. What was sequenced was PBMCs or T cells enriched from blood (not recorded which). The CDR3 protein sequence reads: CASSVSGIAYNEQFF. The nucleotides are TGTGCCAGCAGCGTTTCGGGGATTGCCTACAATGAGCAGTTCTTC.